Following are 4 T cell receptor beta chains from one sample sequenced in a study of control samples from healthy donors and cancer patients. Profiling relied on immunoSEQ multiplex PCR, and the TCRdb table lists in-frame clones only, not all of them. The sample holds roughly 88,000 clones, roughly 80% seen once. The sample consisted of blood. The receptors were gathered from a man aged 25-45 years in good health.

This chain joins TRBV7-3 and TRBJ2-1; TRBD2 agrees at 8 bases. Germline CDR1 is SGHTA and CDR2 is FQGTGA. V shed 1 base, J shed 13 bases, and the junction held 15 bases outside the gene matches. The CDR3 has 16 amino acids. CDR3 protein: CASSLRGGSGAAVQFF. The CDR3, as DNA: TGTGCCAGCAGCTTAAGAGGTGGTAGCGGGGCCGCGGTTCAGTTCTTC.

CDR3 protein: CASTARLIYTEAFF. CDR3 nucleotides: TGTGCCAGCACTGCGAGACTAATCTACACTGAAGCTTTCTTT. The chain carries TRBV7-9 and TRBJ1-1; D is unresolved. The CDR3 runs to 14 residues. CDR1 is SEHNR, CDR2 FQNEAQ, per germline (reference sequence). Trimming removed 7 bases from V and 3 bases from J, with 15 bases in between.

A word on this clone: The same CDR3 is also encoded by other DNA sequences in this sample. The J gene is TRBJ1-1, the V gene TRBV12-3 or TRBV12-4, with D unresolved. There are 13 residues in the CDR3. The V end lost 6 bases, the J end lost 5 bases, and 13 bases lay between the germline ends. CDR3 bases: TGTGCCAGCAGCCTAGGAGGGAGAACTGAAGCTTTCTTT. Translating it yields CASSLGGRTEAFF.

The gene calls are TRBV7-9 and TRBJ1-6; no clear D. V shed 1 base and J shed 0 bases, with 4 bases lying between them. Germline V CDR1 and CDR2: SEHNR, FQNEAQ (reference sequence). The CDR3 runs to 15 residues. The CDR3 DNA follows: TGTGCCAGCAGCTTAGGGAGCTCCTATAATTCACCCCTCCACTTT. Residues: CASSLGSSYNSPLHF.